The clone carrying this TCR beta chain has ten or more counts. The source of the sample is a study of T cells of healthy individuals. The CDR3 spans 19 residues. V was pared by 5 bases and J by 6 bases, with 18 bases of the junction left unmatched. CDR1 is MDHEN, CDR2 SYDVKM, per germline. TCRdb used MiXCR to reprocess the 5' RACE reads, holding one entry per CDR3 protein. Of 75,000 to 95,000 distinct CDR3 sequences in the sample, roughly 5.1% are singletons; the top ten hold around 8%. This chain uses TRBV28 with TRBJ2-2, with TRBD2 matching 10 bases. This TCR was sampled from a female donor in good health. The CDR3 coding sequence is TGTGCCAGCAGTCTACCTCCAACTAGCGGGATGAGGAGGGCCGGGGAGCTGTTTTTT. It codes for CASSLPPTSGMRRAGELFF.